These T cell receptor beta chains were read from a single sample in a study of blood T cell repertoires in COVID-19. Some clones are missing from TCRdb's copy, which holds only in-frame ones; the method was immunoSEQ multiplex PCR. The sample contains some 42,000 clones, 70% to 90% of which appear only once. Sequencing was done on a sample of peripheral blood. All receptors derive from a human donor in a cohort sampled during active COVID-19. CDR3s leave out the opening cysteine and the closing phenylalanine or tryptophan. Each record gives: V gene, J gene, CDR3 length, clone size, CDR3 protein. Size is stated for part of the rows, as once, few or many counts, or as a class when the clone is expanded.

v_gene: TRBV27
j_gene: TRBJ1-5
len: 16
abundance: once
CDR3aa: ASSNRQTSPFSNQPQH

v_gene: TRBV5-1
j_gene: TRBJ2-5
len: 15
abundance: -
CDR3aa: ASSVNPSGSSYETQY

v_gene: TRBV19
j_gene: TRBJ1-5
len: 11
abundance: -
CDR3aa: ASSRTENQPQH

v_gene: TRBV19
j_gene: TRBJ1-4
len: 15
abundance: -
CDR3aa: ASSIRGNSEANEKLF

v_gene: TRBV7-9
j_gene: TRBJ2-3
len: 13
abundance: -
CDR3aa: ASSRQAGITDTQY

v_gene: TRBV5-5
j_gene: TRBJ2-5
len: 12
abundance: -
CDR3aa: ASSWTGRQETQY

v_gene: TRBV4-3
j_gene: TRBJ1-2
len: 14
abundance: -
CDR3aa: ASSQDYPRGEYGYT

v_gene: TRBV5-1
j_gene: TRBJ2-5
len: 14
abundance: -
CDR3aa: ASSLDPSGVGETQY

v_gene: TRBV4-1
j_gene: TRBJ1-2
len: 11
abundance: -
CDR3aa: ASSRSGGPGYT

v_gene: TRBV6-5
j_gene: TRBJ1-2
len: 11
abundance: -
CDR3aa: ASSRTALGGYT

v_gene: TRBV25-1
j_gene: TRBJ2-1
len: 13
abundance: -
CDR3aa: ASSEFGGAWNEQF

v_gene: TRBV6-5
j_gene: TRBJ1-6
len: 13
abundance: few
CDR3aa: ASSFRTGQGSPLH

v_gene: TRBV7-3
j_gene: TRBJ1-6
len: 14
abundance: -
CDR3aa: ASSPRTGRMDSPLH

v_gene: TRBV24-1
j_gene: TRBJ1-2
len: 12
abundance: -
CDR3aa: ATSEPTGNYGYT

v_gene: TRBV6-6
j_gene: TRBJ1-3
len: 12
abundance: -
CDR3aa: ASGTRTGGNTIY

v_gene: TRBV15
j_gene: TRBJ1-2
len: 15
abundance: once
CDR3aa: ATSRDQLTGVFYGYT

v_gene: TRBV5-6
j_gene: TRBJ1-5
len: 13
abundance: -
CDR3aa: ASSWTGLGNQPQH

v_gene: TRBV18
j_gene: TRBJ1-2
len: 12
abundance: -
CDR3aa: ASSPDREIYGYT

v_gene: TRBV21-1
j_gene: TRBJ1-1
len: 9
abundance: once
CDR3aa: ASSLTRGAF

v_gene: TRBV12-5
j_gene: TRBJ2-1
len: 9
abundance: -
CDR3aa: ASGLGAEQF

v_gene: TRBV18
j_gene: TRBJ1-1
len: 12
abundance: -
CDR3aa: ASSPGQQGRGAF

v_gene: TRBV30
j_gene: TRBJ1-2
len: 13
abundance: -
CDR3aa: AWSAGGASHYGYT

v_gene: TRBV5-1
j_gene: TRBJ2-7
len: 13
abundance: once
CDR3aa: ASSLDGRGQYEQY

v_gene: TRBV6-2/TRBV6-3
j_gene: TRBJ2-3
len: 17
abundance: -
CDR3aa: ASSSPRGGASSIPDTQY

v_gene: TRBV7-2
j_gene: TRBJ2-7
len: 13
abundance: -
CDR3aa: ASSLEAGGPYEQY

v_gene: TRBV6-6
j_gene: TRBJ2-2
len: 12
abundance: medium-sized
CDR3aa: ASSSTGESGELF

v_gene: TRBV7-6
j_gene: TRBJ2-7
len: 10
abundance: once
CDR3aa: ASSLSGSEQY

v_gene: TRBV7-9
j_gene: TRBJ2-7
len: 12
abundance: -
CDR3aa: ASSPIAGGYEQY

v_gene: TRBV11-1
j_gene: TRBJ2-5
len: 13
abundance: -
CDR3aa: ASSRGGTGSKTQY

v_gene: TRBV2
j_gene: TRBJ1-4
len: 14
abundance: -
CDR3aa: ASGYLRGDMREKLF

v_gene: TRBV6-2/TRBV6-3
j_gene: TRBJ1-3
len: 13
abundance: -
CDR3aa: ASSRQAYSGNTIY

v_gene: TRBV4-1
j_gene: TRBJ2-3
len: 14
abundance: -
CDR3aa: ASSRGTSGGKDTQY

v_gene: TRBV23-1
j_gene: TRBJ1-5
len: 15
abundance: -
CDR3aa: ASSTDRGDGWDQPQH

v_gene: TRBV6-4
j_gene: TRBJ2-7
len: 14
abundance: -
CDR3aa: AGSADPGQGPHEQY

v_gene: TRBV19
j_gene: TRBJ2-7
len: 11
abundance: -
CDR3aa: ASSGAPSLEQY

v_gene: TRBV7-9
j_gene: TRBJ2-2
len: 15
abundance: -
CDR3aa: ASSWLDRGRYTGELF

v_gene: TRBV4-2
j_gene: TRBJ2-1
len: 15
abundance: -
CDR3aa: ASSLTALAGGRNEQF

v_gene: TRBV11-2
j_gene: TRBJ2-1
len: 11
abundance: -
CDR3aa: ASSSLVANEQF

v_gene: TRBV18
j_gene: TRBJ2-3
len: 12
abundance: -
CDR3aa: ASSPGGNTDTQY

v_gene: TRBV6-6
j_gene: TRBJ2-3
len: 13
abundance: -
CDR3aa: ASSYSWEIPDTQY

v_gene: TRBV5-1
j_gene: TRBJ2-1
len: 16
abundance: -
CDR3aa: ASSLANGATSSYNEQF

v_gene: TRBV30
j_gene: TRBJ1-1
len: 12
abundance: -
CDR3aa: AWDKGTVNTEAF

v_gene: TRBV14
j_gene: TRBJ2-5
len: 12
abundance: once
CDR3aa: ASSPSSGGETQY

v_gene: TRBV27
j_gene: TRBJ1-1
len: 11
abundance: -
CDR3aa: ASSNVGRTEAF

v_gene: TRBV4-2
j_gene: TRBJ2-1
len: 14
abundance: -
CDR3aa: ASSQEVAGTYNEQF

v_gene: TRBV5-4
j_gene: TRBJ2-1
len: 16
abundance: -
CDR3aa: AVAANKGGAGGFNEQF

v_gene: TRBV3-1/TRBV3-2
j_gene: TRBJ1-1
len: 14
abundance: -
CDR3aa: ASSHGTGGMNTEAF